These T cell receptor beta chains were read from a single sample in a study of OX40 agonist ivuxolimab in advanced cancers. Only in-frame clones appear in the TCRdb table, and some are missing; sequencing was by immunoSEQ multiplex PCR. The sample lists about 86,000 clones, about 90% occurring once. Here the sequenced sample was CD4+ or CD8+ T cells sorted from blood, taken in a trial of the OX40 agonist ivuxolimab. The receptor source for this set is an adult with an advanced solid tumor such as melanoma, head and neck, liver or kidney cancer. The CDR3 runs from the conserved cysteine through the conserved F or W. Each record gives: V gene, J gene, D gene, CDR3 protein. A D gene is named only where the DNA matches it firmly.

TRBV9,TRBJ2-3,TRBD2,CASSVLAGVVDTQYF
TRBV27,TRBJ2-1,TRBD1,CASSVQQGLYEQFF
TRBV7-2,TRBJ1-3,TRBD1,CASSLSGQGGLGNTIYF
TRBV5-5,TRBJ1-4,NA,CASSAIGGHGEKLFF
TRBV30,TRBJ1-1,NA,CAWARKVTTEAFF
TRBV9,TRBJ2-1,TRBD2,CASSGLAGGPLNEQFF
TRBV2,TRBJ1-1,TRBD1,CASRRQGEYTEAFF
TRBV27,TRBJ1-2,NA,CASSYRASDGYTF
TRBV2,TRBJ1-3,NA,CASSESVGGGNTIYF
TRBV25-1,TRBJ2-5,NA,CASSARLRIETQYF
TRBV19,TRBJ1-5,TRBD1,CASSTGDNQPQHF
TRBV27,TRBJ2-7,TRBD2,CASSFTGTSGTYEQYF
TRBV27,TRBJ2-1,NA,CASSLLGGNNEQFF
TRBV12-5,TRBJ2-3,TRBD2,CASGLVPKGLMLDTQYF
TRBV5-1,TRBJ1-2,NA,CASSLVGSLNYGYTF
TRBV19,TRBJ2-7,NA,CASSTSLGTRYEQYF
TRBV9,TRBJ2-7,TRBD1,CASSTGGPLSYEQYF
TRBV19,TRBJ1-2,NA,CASSYGGSSYTF